This T cell receptor (beta chain) was found in a study of cytomegalovirus exposure and HLA in healthy donors. Study results and caveats: In a later analysis, productive TCRs from donors in an Asian-associated ancestry cluster reportedly carried fewer N-insertions than the cohort mean.

As concerns this clone: The target antigen is unknown.

PCR used 60 Vbeta primers and 13 Jbeta primers. The method was immunoSEQ multiplex PCR; TCRdb's version includes in-frame clones alone and lacks a portion of them. Here the sample spans roughly 180,000 clones, 84% being singletons. V trimming: 4 bases; J trimming: 2 bases; junction bases outside the gene matches: 2. The CDR3 has 14 residues. CDR1 SEHNR and CDR2 FQNEAQ come from the germline V gene (reference sequence). This sequence originates from a man between 18 and 29 years old in good health and CMV-seronegative. The rearrangement links TRBV7-9 to TRBJ2-7, with 10 positions matching TRBD2. The sequencing sample was made of PBMCs. This chain's CDR3 is CASSSGTSAYEQYF. DNA of the CDR3: TGTGCCAGCAGCTCCGGGACTAGCGCCTACGAGCAGTACTTC.